The clone carrying this T cell receptor beta chain has more than one count but fewer than ten. Its antigen is not identified. TCRdb reanalysed the multiplex PCR reads using MiXCR and keeps one entry per CDR3 protein. The repertoire includes approximately 210,000 distinct CDR3 sequences, roughly a third of them detected once, and approximately 3.7% sits in the top ten. The data derive from a study of breast tumors, draining lymph nodes, adjacent tissues. General study points: Findings are consistent with lymph node origin and intratumoral expansion of most tumor T cells. Tumors had less TCR diversity than lymph nodes, more than nontumor tissue. Tumor and nontumor repertoires were significantly more similar in luminal-like than in basal-like breast cancer.

CDR1 is LGHDT and CDR2 is YNNKEL in the germline V gene (reference sequence). The CDR3 totals 11 residues. Trimming shortened V by 10 bases and J by 5 bases, and 12 bases separated the two germline ends. Samples came from axillary lymph nodes draining the breast cancer. The chain links TRBV3-1 to TRBJ2-7; D not resolved. Sequencing was done on a sample of axillary lymph node tissue. The clonotype comes from a female donor with breast cancer. Some clones in this sample may be carry-over from other donors' samples. The DNA for the CDR3 is TGTGCCACCTCCTTAAAGGACGAGCAGTACTTC. Translated, it gives CATSLKDEQYF.